Shown below are 27 T cell receptor beta chains from a single sample sequenced in a study of Graves' ophthalmopathy and Graves' hyperthyroidism. CDR3 regions of TCR beta were amplified from RNA transcripts. HTBI primers were used in a first-round RT-PCR, which preceded a second-round multiplex PCR. TCRdb independently ran MiXCR on the multiplex PCR reads; one entry per CDR3 protein. There are 650,000 to 800,000 distinct CDR3 sequences in the sample; just over 40% occur only once, and 2.5% to 3.5% lies in the top ten. The specimen was peripheral blood. The receptors here all came from an adult man with Graves' ophthalmopathy.

Points on this clonotype: The CDR3 does not end in the conserved phenylalanine or tryptophan, so this is likely a read error. V and J are TRBV15 and TRBJ2-5; weak D call: TRBD2 (6 bases). The CDR3 spans 15 residues. Germline lookup yields CDR1 LNHNV and CDR2 YYDKDF (reference sequence). The CDR3 protein is CATSRTRGGQEAQYL. The CDR3 nucleotides read TGTGCCACCAGCAGAACGCGAGGAGGGCAAGAGGCCCAGTACCTC.

V usage is TRBV29-1 and J usage is TRBJ2-7; possible D gene TRBD1, 6 bases. Germline V gene lookup returns CDR1 SQVTM and CDR2 ANQGSEA. The CDR3 length is 12 residues. The CDR3 DNA reads TGCAGTTCCCGCGGACAGCCCTACGAGCAGTACTTC. Protein product: CSSRGQPYEQYF.

This clonotype was observed at least ten times. The chain joins TRBV5-8 to TRBJ2-7, with 9 nucleotides matching TRBD1. The CDR3 consists of 14 residues. Per germline, CDR1 SGHTS and CDR2 YDEGEE. Trimming cost V 4 bases and J 3 bases; bases outside gene matches: 5. The CDR3 DNA reads as TGTGCCAGCAGCACTCCGGGACAGGGCTACGAGCAGTACTTC. This codes for CASSTPGQGYEQYF.

The table lists this clonotype with many counts. The chain employs TRBV10-3 and TRBJ1-2, with TRBD1 identical over 7 bases. In germline, CDR1 is ENHRY, CDR2 SYGVKD. The V segment lost 8 bases and the J segment 4 bases; nucleotides outside the gene matches: 7. The CDR3 length is 13 residues. CDR3 sequence reads: CAIGRWDSYGYTF. CDR3 coding DNA: TGTGCCATCGGTCGTTGGGACAGCTATGGCTACACCTTC.

Remarks on this clonotype: This may be a read error: a much more frequent sequence differs by one nucleotide. The chain links TRBV12-3 or TRBV12-4 to TRBJ1-6; D ambiguous. The CDR3 has 11 residues. This chain's CDR3 is CASSVNYPPHF. In DNA, the CDR3 is TGTGCCAGCAGCGTCAACTACCCCCCCCACTTT.

This clonotype was seen a few times. The chain uses TRBV2 and TRBJ2-7; D is ambiguous. Trimming shortened V by 11 bases and J by 2 bases, and 16 bases separated the two germline ends. Germline CDR1 is SNHLY and CDR2 is FYNNEI. The CDR3 loop spans 13 amino acids. The CDR3 loop is CALRRPTTYEQYF. The CDR3, as DNA: TGTGCCCTACGCAGGCCAACAACCTACGAGCAGTACTTC.

CDR3 protein: CASSFTGSNSPLHF. The CDR3 region has the DNA TGTGCCAGCAGCTTTACAGGGAGCAATTCACCCCTCCACTTT. The V gene is TRBV11-2, the J gene TRBJ1-6; a weak D match, TRBD1 (6 bases). Trimming cost V 3 bases and J 7 bases, with 10 bases left between them. This CDR3 comprises 14 residues. Germline loops: CDR1 SGHAT, CDR2 FQNNGV.

The gene calls are TRBV19 and TRBJ1-3; D is undetermined. The length of the CDR3 is 11 residues. Trimming removed 5 bases from V and 8 bases from J, with 7 bases in between. Germline CDR1 LNHDA, CDR2 SQIVND (reference sequence). The CDR3 bases are TGTGCCAGTAGTTCACCGGACACCATATATTTT. Encoded protein: CASSSPDTIYF.

The chain combines TRBV10-2 with TRBJ1-6, with D possibly TRBD1 on 5 matching bases. This CDR3 has 19 residues. Trimming took off 0 bases at V and 6 bases at J, with 21 bases between the two ends. The germline gives CDR1 WSHSY, CDR2 SAAADI. The CDR3 protein is CASSESRSSAGRTNSPLHF. The CDR3, as DNA: TGCGCCAGCAGTGAGTCGCGAAGCAGCGCGGGACGGACTAATTCACCCCTCCACTTT.

The V gene is TRBV20-1, the J gene TRBJ2-7; perhaps D is TRBD1 or TRBD2 (7 bases each). The germline CDR1 and CDR2 sequences are DFQATT and SNEGSKA (reference sequence). V was clipped by 0 bases and J by 5 bases, with 17 bases between them. CDR3 length: 15 amino acids. The CDR3 loop is CSAREWSGGVHEQYF. As DNA, the CDR3 is TGCAGTGCTAGAGAGTGGTCAGGGGGGGTACACGAGCAGTACTTC.

The chain is built from TRBV20-1 and TRBJ2-7; 10 bases align to TRBD2. The CDR3 runs 13 residues. The germline V gene has CDR1 DFQATT and CDR2 SNEGSKA (reference sequence). V shed 6 bases and J 2 bases; nucleotides not matched to a gene: 4. CDR3 nucleotides: TGCAGTGCATGGACTAGCGGCACCTACGAGCAGTACTTC. It specifies CSAWTSGTYEQYF.

Concerning this clonotype: A much larger clone lies a single base off, so this may be a read error. No conserved phenylalanine or tryptophan ends this CDR3, so it is likely a read error. The CDR3 bases are TGTGCCAGCAGCGAGCCCCACAACGTCGAGCAGTACATC. This sequence encodes CASSEPHNVEQYI. The rearrangement uses TRBV7-6 and TRBJ2-7; D is uncertain. Germline V lookup: CDR1 SGHVS, CDR2 FNYEAQ. There are 13 residues in the CDR3. The V end was cut by 5 bases, the J end by 6 bases, with 14 bases between.

The genes are TRBV19 and TRBJ2-5, with 7 bases aligning to TRBD2. CDR3 length: 16 residues. From germline, CDR1 is LNHDA and CDR2 SQIVND (reference sequence). The junction had 9 bases not matched to a gene; V was cut back by 3 bases and J by 2 bases. The CDR3 is CASSMTGGGFQETQYF. CDR3 nucleotide sequence: TGTGCCAGTAGTATGACGGGGGGAGGTTTTCAAGAGACCCAGTACTTC.

The rearrangement joins TRBV6-5 to TRBJ1-5; the match to TRBD1 covers 9 bases. J lost 5 bases, V lost 0 bases, and 5 bases had no gene match. The CDR3 has 16 amino acids. Germline V CDR1 and CDR2: MNHEY, SVGAGI. The CDR3 loop reads CASSYSPGQGYQPQHF. The CDR3 DNA is TGTGCCAGCAGTTACTCCCCGGGACAGGGCTATCAGCCCCAGCATTTT.

This clonotype was counted at least ten times. The chain recombines TRBV19 with TRBJ2-7; D call uncertain. This CDR3 contains 14 residues. Trimming cost V 5 bases and J 3 bases, with 14 bases left between them. Germline V gene sequence: CDR1 LNHDA, CDR2 SQIVND (reference sequence). CDR3 nucleotides: TGTGCCAGTAGTTCACGACCGTGGGACTACGAGCAGTACTTC. As protein: CASSSRPWDYEQYF.

This clonotype was counted at least ten times. The chain joins TRBV9 to TRBJ1-1; D not certain. This CDR3 is 14 amino acids long. V was cut by 4 bases and J by 0 bases, with 10 bases left in between. Germline-derived CDR1 and CDR2 are SGDLS and YYNGEE. This CDR3 reads CASSRVGLNTEAFF. The CDR3 bases are TGTGCCAGCAGCCGGGTAGGATTGAACACTGAAGCTTTCTTT.

This clonotype was seen repeatedly, ten times or more. The J gene is TRBJ1-1, the V gene TRBV7-8, with D uncertain. From germline, CDR1 is SGHVS and CDR2 FQNEAQ. V lost 8 bases and J 0 bases, leaving 7 bases between the germline ends. The CDR3 length is 12 residues. CDR3 loop: CASWGLNTEAFF. In DNA, the CDR3 is TGTGCCAGCTGGGGTTTGAACACTGAAGCTTTCTTT.

Of note for this clonotype: A clone one base away is much larger, so this may be a read error. V is TRBV2 and J is TRBJ2-7; 10 bases are a match to TRBD2. After removal of 6 bases from V and 2 bases from J, the junction contained 4 bases not matched to a gene. The CDR3 has 14 amino acids. Germline assignment: CDR1 SNHLY and CDR2 FYNNEI. DNA for the CDR3: TGTGCCAGCAGAGAGCGGGGGGGGACCTACGAGCAGTACTTC. Protein: CASRERGGTYEQYF.

This clonotype was seen a handful of times. CDR3 amino acids: CASSPPRDGPTGELFF. The CDR3, as DNA: TGTGCCAGCTCACCACCGCGGGACGGACCTACCGGGGAGCTGTTTTTT. The V and J genes are TRBV6-5 and TRBJ2-2; tentative D call: TRBD2 (6 bases). Trimming took 8 bases from V and 5 from J, leaving 21 bases between them. The CDR3 covers 16 residues. Germline V gene sequence: CDR1 MNHEY, CDR2 SVGAGI.

V usage is TRBV20-1 and J usage is TRBJ2-5; D is unclear. Trimming stripped 5 bases from V and 5 bases from J, with 9 bases between. Germline V gene data show CDR1 as DFQATT and CDR2 as SNEGSKA (reference sequence). The length of the CDR3 is 11 residues. CDR3 amino acids: CSARTRETQYF. The CDR3 DNA is TGCAGTGCTCGTACCCGTGAGACCCAGTACTTC.

In the case of this clonotype: This clone may be a read error of a much larger clone one base away. This chain links TRBV2 with TRBJ1-1, with a tentative D call TRBD1 (5 bases). The CDR3 has 13 amino acids. CDR1 and CDR2 from the germline V gene are SNHLY and FYNNEI. Trimming removed 7 bases at V and 1 base at J, with 10 bases between. DNA of the CDR3: TGTGCCAGCAATGACACAGGGAACACTGAAGCTTTCTTT. Translated: CASNDTGNTEAFF.

This clonotype has at least ten counts. The chain couples TRBV19 to TRBJ1-5; the match to TRBD1 covers 10 bases. V trimming: 10 bases; J trimming: 5 bases; junction bases outside the gene matches: 11. The germline V gene has CDR1 LNHDA and CDR2 SQIVND (reference sequence). The CDR3 is made up of 15 amino acids. CDR3: CATHSTGGGDQPQHF. The CDR3 DNA reads TGTGCCACCCATTCGACAGGGGGCGGTGATCAGCCCCAGCATTTT.

The table lists this clonotype with a few counts. This chain links TRBV12-5 with TRBJ1-5; the match to TRBD1 covers 8 bases. The trim removed 4 bases at V and 4 bases at J, leaving 0 bases unmatched. This CDR3 has 13 amino acids. Germline-derived CDR1 and CDR2 are LGHNT and FRNRAP. The CDR3, as DNA: TGTGCTAGTGGTTGGACAGGGAATCAGCCCCAGCATTTT. The encoded protein is CASGWTGNQPQHF.

This clonotype was seen repeatedly, ten times or more. V is TRBV5-1 and J is TRBJ2-7, with D tentatively TRBD2 (5 bases). Germline assignment: CDR1 SGHRS and CDR2 YFSETQ. Trimming removed 2 bases from V and 6 bases from J, with 15 bases in between. There are 14 residues in the CDR3. CDR3 bases: TGCGCCAGCAGCTTAGACTTCTCAGGAGGCGAGCAGTACTTC. Protein: CASSLDFSGGEQYF.

The chain recombines TRBV5-5 with TRBJ2-7; no reliable D call. Deletions cut 4 bases from V and 1 base from J, with 15 bases between. The germline V gene has CDR1 SGHKS and CDR2 YYEKEE (reference sequence). This CDR3 has 15 residues. The CDR3 DNA is TGTGCCAGCAGCCCAGAAAGTGGGGAATCCTACGAGCAGTACTTC. This encodes CASSPESGESYEQYF.

The rearrangement links TRBV20-1 to TRBJ2-5; 15 nucleotides agree with TRBD2. The junction had 6 bases not matched to a gene; V was cut back by 6 bases and J by 4 bases. Germline loops: CDR1 DFQATT, CDR2 SNEGSKA (reference sequence). The CDR3 covers 15 residues. CDR3 sequence (DNA): TGCAGTGCGCGGCTGGGACTAGCGGGAGGAGAGACCCAGTACTTC. Amino acid sequence: CSARLGLAGGETQYF.

This clonotype was detected many times. The V and J genes are TRBV20-1 and TRBJ2-7, with 7 bases identical to TRBD2. With V trimmed by 0 bases and J by 4 bases, 9 bases remained unmatched. The CDR3 spans 15 residues. Per the germline V gene, CDR1 is DFQATT and CDR2 is SNEGSKA (reference sequence). The CDR3 sequence is CSARDRASGGYEQYF. The CDR3 nucleotides read TGCAGTGCTAGAGATAGGGCTAGCGGAGGGTACGAGCAGTACTTC.